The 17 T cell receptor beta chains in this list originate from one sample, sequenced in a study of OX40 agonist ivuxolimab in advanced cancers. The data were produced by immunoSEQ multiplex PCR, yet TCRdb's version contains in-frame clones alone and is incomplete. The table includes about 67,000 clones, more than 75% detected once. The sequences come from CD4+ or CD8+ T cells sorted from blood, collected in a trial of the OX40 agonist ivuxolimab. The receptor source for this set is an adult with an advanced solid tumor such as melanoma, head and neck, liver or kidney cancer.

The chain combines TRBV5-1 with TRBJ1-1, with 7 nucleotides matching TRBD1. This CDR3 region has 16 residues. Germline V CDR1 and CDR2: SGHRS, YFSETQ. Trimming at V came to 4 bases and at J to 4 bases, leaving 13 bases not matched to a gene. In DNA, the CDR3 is TGCGCCAGCAGCCTGGGAGTCCAGGGGGGAGGCACTGAAGCTTTCTTT. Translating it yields CASSLGVQGGGTEAFF.

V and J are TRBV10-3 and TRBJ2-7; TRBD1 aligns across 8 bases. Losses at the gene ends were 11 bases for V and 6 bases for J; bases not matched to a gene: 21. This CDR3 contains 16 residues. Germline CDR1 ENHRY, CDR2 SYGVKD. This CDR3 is CASVQQEGTGASEQYF. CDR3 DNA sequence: TGTGCCTCGGTCCAACAGGAGGGGACAGGCGCGAGCGAGCAGTACTTC.

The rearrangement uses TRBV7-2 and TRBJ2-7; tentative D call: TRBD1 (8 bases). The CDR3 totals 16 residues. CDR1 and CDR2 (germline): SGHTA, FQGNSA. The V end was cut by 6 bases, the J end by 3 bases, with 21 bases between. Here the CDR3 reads CASSPGGGTGFYEQYF. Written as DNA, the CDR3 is TGTGCCAGCAGTCCCGGGGGAGGGACAGGTTTCTACGAGCAGTACTTC.

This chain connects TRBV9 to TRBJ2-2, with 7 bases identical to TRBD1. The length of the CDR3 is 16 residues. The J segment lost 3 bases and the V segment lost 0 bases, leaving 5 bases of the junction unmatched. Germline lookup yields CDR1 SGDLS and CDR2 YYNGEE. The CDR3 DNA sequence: TGTGCCAGCAGCGTAGGGGACAGATTAGACACCGGGGAGCTGTTTTTT. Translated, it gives CASSVGDRLDTGELFF.

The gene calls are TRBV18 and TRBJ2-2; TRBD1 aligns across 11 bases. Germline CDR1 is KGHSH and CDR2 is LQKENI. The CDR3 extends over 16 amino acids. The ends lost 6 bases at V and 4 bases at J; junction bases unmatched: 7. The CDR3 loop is CASSPGQGAITGELFF. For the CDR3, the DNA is TGTGCCAGCTCGCCCGGACAGGGGGCGATCACCGGGGAGCTGTTTTTT.

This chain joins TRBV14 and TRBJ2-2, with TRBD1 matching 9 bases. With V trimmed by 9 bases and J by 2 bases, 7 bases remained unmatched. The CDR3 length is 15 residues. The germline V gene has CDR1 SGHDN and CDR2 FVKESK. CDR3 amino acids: CARFRDRVNTGELFF. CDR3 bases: TGTGCCAGGTTCCGGGACAGGGTAAACACCGGGGAGCTGTTTTTT.

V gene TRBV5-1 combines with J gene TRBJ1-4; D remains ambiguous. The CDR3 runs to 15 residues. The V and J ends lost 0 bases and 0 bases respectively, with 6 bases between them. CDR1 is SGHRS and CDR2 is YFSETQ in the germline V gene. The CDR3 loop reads CASSLVGSTNEKLFF. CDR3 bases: TGCGCCAGCAGCTTGGTTGGGTCAACTAATGAAAAACTGTTTTTT.

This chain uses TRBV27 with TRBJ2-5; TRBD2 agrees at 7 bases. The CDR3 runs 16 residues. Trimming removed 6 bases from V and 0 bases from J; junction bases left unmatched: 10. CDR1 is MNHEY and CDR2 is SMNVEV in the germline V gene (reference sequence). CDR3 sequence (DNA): TGTGCCAGCAGACCCAACTTGGGAGGGAACCAAGAGACCCAGTACTTC. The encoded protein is CASRPNLGGNQETQYF.

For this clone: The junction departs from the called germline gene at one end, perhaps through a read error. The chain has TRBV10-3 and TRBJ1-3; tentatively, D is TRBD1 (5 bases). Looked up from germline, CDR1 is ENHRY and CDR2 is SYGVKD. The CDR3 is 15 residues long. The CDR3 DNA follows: TGTGCCATCACTGAGGGGTACAGCTCTGGAAACACCATATATTTT. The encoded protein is CAITEGYSSGNTIYF.

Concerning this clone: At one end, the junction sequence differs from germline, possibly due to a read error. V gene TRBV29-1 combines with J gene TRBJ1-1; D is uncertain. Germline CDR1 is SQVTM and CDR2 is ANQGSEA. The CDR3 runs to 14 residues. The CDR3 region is CSVEGRLVTSEAFF. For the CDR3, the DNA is TGCAGCGTGGAAGGACGGCTAGTGACCTCTGAAGCTTTCTTT.

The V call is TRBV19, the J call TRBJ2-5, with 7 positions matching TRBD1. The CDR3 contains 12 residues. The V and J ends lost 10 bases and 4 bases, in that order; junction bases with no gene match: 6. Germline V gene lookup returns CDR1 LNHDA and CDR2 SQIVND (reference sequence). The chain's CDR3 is CATGQAGETQYF. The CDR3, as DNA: TGTGCCACAGGACAGGCAGGAGAGACCCAGTACTTC.

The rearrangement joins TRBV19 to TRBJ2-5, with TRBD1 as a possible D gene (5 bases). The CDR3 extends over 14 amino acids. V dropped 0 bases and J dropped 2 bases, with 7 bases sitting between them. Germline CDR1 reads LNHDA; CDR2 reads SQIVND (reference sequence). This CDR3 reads CASSIDKGQETQYF. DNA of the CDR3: TGTGCCAGTAGTATAGATAAGGGGCAAGAGACCCAGTACTTC.

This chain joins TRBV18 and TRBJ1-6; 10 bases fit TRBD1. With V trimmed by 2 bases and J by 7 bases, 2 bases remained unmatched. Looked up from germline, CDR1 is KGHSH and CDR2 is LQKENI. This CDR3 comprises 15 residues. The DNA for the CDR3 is TGTGCCAGCTCACCAGGGACAGGGGAGAATTCACCCCTCCACTTT. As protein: CASSPGTGENSPLHF.

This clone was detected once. The CDR3 DNA is TGTGCCAGCAGTGTATCGGCAACTAATGAAAAACTGTTTTTT. This codes for CASSVSATNEKLFF. This chain joins TRBV2 and TRBJ1-4; D gene ambiguous. The CDR3 contains 14 residues. Germline CDR1 and CDR2: SNHLY and FYNNEI. Trimming stripped 4 bases from V and 0 bases from J, with 6 bases between.

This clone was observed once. DNA for the CDR3: TGTGCCAGCAGTGAATACCCGGGGGCTGAAGCTTTCTTT. It specifies CASSEYPGAEAFF. The rearrangement uses TRBV2 and TRBJ1-1, with D possibly being TRBD1 (5 bases). Between the trimmed V and J ends, which lost 2 bases and 6 bases, there was a span of 10 bases. This CDR3 has 13 amino acids. Germline assignment: CDR1 SNHLY and CDR2 FYNNEI.

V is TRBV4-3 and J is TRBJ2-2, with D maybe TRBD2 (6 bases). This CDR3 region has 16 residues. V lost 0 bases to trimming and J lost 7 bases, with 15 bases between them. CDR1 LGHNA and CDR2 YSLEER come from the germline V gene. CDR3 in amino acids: CASSQDPPGAGGELFF. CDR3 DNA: TGCGCCAGCAGCCAAGATCCTCCGGGAGCGGGCGGGGAGCTGTTTTTT.

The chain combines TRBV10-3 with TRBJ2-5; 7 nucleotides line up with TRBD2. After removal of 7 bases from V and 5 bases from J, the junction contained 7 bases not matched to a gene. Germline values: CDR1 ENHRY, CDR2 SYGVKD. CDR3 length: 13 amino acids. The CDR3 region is CAITPGEGETQYF. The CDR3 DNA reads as TGTGCCATCACCCCGGGGGAGGGGGAGACCCAGTACTTC.